Here is one TCR beta chain with its context. For the second PCR, which ran for 7 to 11 cycles, a sample-barcoded 5' primer and a J-beta primer mix were used. TCRdb re-called the 5' RACE reads through MiXCR, storing one row per CDR3 protein. Of 2 million or so distinct CDR3 sequences in the sample, roughly 50% were seen once. These data are taken from a study of blood T cells in healthy people across ages. Unmatched junction bases numbered 14, after V lost 3 bases and J lost 9 bases. Germline V gene data show CDR1 as SQVTM and CDR2 as ANQGSEA. The CDR3 length is 15 residues. The sequencing sample was made of blood. The clonotype comes from a woman aged 40 to 50 in good health. The chain combines TRBV29-1 with TRBJ2-5; 9 nucleotides line up with TRBD1. As DNA, the CDR3 is TGCAGCGTTGATTGGACAGGGGATCCCACCGAGGCCCAGTACTTC. Encoded protein: CSVDWTGDPTEAQYF.